This TCR beta chain emerged from a study of T cell changes during pregnancy in multiple sclerosis. Trimming pared 3 bases from V and 4 bases from J, leaving 7 bases between. The CDR3 is made up of 12 amino acids. In germline, CDR1 is SEHNR, CDR2 FQNEAQ (reference sequence). Only in-frame clones appear in the TCRdb table, and some are missing; sequencing was by immunoSEQ multiplex PCR. The sample holds around 96,000 clones, approximately 95% seen once. The chain uses TRBV7-9 and TRBJ2-7; possible D gene TRBD1, 6 bases. Here the sequenced sample was peripheral blood, taken after pregnancy. The TCR comes from a female donor in good health, enrolled as a control in a pregnancy study. CDR3: CASSFGQYEQYF. Written as DNA, the CDR3 is TGTGCCAGCAGCTTCGGACAGTACGAGCAGTACTTC.